Below, 3 T cell receptor beta chains from the same sample are listed, as sequenced in a study of blood T cell repertoires in COVID-19. Generated by immunoSEQ multiplex PCR, the TCRdb table keeps only in-frame clones and is missing some. This table holds 150,000 to 250,000 clones, roughly 87% found once. Source material: PBMCs or T cells enriched from blood (not recorded which). These receptors were obtained from a woman in her 30s who had recovered from COVID-19.

This clone is a singleton in its sample. The V and J genes are TRBV7-3 and TRBJ2-2, with D possibly matching TRBD1 (6 bases). V lost 0 bases and J lost 3, with 11 bases in between. Germline values: CDR1 SGHTA, CDR2 FQGTGA. The CDR3 consists of 16 residues. The CDR3 DNA follows: TGTGCCAGCAGCTTAACTACAGGGATCGACACCGGGGAGCTGTTTTTT. It yields the protein CASSLTTGIDTGELFF.

This chain connects TRBV18 to TRBJ2-1; TRBD2 matches at 8 bases. This CDR3 is built from 15 residues. Germline loops: CDR1 KGHSH, CDR2 LQKENI. Trimming at V came to 2 bases and at J to 5 bases, leaving 5 bases not matched to a gene. The CDR3 DNA sequence: TGTGCCAGCTCACCAAGGACTAGCCCGAACAATGAGCAGTTCTTC. It specifies CASSPRTSPNNEQFF.

The chain carries TRBV2 and TRBJ1-2; possible D gene TRBD1, 6 bases. The CDR3 consists of 13 residues. The V end was cut by 6 bases, the J end by 7 bases, with 15 bases between. The germline V gene encodes CDR1 SNHLY and CDR2 FYNNEI. As DNA, the CDR3 is TGTGCCAGCAGCGCCCAGGGGAGAGGTGGCTACACCTTC. Translated: CASSAQGRGGYTF.